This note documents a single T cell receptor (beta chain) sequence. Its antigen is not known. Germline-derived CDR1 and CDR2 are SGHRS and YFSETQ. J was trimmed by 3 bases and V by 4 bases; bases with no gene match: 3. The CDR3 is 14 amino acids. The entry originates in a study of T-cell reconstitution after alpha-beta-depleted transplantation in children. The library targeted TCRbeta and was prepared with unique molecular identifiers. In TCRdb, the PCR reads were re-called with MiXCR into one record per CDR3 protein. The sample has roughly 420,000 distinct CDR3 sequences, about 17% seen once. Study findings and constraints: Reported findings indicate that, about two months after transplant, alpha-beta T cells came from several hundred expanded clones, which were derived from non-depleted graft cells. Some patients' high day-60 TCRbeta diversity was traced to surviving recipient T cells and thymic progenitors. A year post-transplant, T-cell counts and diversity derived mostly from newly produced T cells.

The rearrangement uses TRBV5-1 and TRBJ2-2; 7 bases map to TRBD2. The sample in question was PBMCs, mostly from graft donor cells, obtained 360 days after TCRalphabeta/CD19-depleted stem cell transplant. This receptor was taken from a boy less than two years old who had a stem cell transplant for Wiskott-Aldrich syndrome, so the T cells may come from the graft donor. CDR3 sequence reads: CASSRDYYTGELFF. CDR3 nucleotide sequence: TGCGCCAGCAGCCGGGACTACTACACCGGGGAGCTGTTTTTT.